The 20 T cell receptor beta chains presented below share a single source sample, sequenced in a study of early T cells in non-severe SARS-CoV-2 infection. Each CDR3 protein gets one entry after TCRdb re-called the 5' RACE reads with MiXCR. The sample records 80,000 to 100,000 distinct CDR3 sequences, 10% to 15% being singletons. The sequenced material came from whole blood. These receptors were obtained from an adult who was a healthcare worker with PCR-confirmed SARS-CoV-2 infection or an uninfected control (not recorded which).

In this sample, this clonotype turned up a few times. The V and J genes are TRBV30 and TRBJ1-5, with TRBD1 matching over 7 bases. The CDR3 runs to 13 residues. The V gene end was trimmed by 4 bases and the J gene end by 7 bases; junction bases not matched to a gene: 7. CDR1 is GTSNPN and CDR2 is SVGIG in the germline V gene (reference sequence). CDR3 loop: CAWNDRDRQPQHF. The CDR3 DNA reads TGTGCCTGGAACGACAGGGATCGCCAGCCCCAGCATTTT.

The chain uses TRBV29-1 and TRBJ2-4, with no clear D. Germline CDR1 SQVTM, CDR2 ANQGSEA. The CDR3 length is 13 residues. With 5 bases removed from V and 2 bases from J, the gap between germline ends came to 10 bases. The CDR3 nucleotides are TGCAGCGTTTCAAAGGATACCAAAAACATTCAGTACTTC. It yields the protein CSVSKDTKNIQYF. The entire variable domain, with the rest obtained from reference TRBV29-1 and TRBJ2-4, is as follows: SAVISQKPSRDICQRGTSLTIQCQVDSQVTMMFWYRQQPGQSLTLIATANQGSEATYESGFVIDKFPISRPNLTFSTLTVSNMSPEDSSIYLCSVSKDTKNIQYFGAGTRLSVL.

The sample holds a few counts of this clonotype. The chain uses TRBV5-1 and TRBJ2-1; D unresolved. V lost 0 bases, J lost 0 bases, and 7 bases lay in between. The germline V gene encodes CDR1 SGHRS and CDR2 YFSETQ. The CDR3 runs to 15 residues. CDR3 nucleotides: TGCGCCAGCAGCTTGGCGGCGAACTCCTACAATGAGCAGTTCTTC. Its protein product is CASSLAANSYNEQFF.

V is TRBV12-3 or TRBV12-4 and J is TRBJ1-1; TRBD1 might be the D (5 bases). Trimming left V 3 bases short and J 5 bases short, with 13 bases between. The CDR3 is 14 residues long. CDR3 coding DNA: TGTGCCAGCAGTTTGTCCAGGGCTGGAACTGAAGCTTTCTTT. As protein: CASSLSRAGTEAFF.

The table lists this clonotype with a few counts. The V call is TRBV29-1, the J call TRBJ2-7; possibly TRBD2 for D (5 bases). Trimming cost V 2 bases and J 2 bases, with 10 bases left between them. CDR3 length: 13 residues. CDR1 is SQVTM, CDR2 ANQGSEA, per germline. CDR3 residues: CSVEWGAAYEQYF. The CDR3 DNA is TGCAGCGTTGAATGGGGAGCCGCCTACGAGCAGTACTTC.

This clonotype was recorded at least ten times. The rearrangement joins TRBV18 to TRBJ2-7, with D perhaps matching TRBD1 or TRBD2 (6 bases each). Germline V gene lookup returns CDR1 KGHSH and CDR2 LQKENI. There are 13 residues in the CDR3. Between the trimmed V and J ends, which lost 3 bases and 5 bases, there was a span of 11 bases. As DNA, the CDR3 is TGTGCCAGCTCACCGAGGGGGGCGGACGAGCAGTACTTC. Translation gives CASSPRGADEQYF.

V and J are TRBV29-1 and TRBJ2-3; TRBD2 aligns across 14 bases. The J segment lost 4 bases and the V segment lost 7 bases, leaving 13 bases of the junction unmatched. Germline CDR1 reads SQVTM; CDR2 reads ANQGSEA. The CDR3 is 17 amino acids. In DNA form, the CDR3 reads TGCAGCGCCCAAGGCAGGGGACTAGCGGGAGCCGCAGATACGCAGTATTTT. This translates into CSAQGRGLAGAADTQYF.

In regard to this clonotype: This may come from a read error, since a much larger clone is one base off. Here the CDR3 reads CSVTSGQGDEQYF. CDR3 nucleotides: TGCAGCGTTACCTCGGGACAGGGGGACGAGCAGTACTTC. The chain couples TRBV29-1 to TRBJ2-7; TRBD1 aligns across 11 bases. Losses at the gene ends were 5 bases for V and 5 bases for J; bases not matched to a gene: 5. Germline V gene data show CDR1 as SQVTM and CDR2 as ANQGSEA. CDR3 size: 13 residues.

The sample holds a few counts of this clonotype. The chain employs TRBV18 and TRBJ1-6; D gene unclear. Germline V gene sequence: CDR1 KGHSH, CDR2 LQKENI. CDR3 length: 14 residues. The germline V and J ends were trimmed by 2 bases and 7 bases, with 9 bases remaining between them. DNA of the CDR3: TGTGCCAGCTCACCATCGATACAAAATTCACCCCTCCACTTT. Amino acid sequence: CASSPSIQNSPLHF.

This clonotype was picked up a small number of times. J is TRBJ2-5 and V is TRBV7-2; 7 bases map to TRBD2. Germline assignment: CDR1 SGHTA and CDR2 FQGNSA. CDR3 length equals 19 residues. The V gene end was trimmed by 5 bases and the J gene end by 1 base; junction bases not matched to a gene: 19. The CDR3 sequence: CASSPRPRFLSGTQETQYF. The DNA of the CDR3 is TGTGCCAGCAGCCCGAGACCCCGATTTTTGAGCGGGACCCAAGAGACCCAGTACTTC.

Many counts were recorded for this clonotype. V gene TRBV11-2 combines with J gene TRBJ2-7; 10 nucleotides agree with TRBD2. Germline values: CDR1 SGHAT, CDR2 FQNNGV. The V gene end was trimmed by 5 bases and the J gene end by 3 bases; junction bases not matched to a gene: 13. CDR3 length: 17 residues. The CDR3, as DNA: TGTGCCAGCAGCCCCCAGTTAGCGGGAGGTTTGTTCTACGAGCAGTACTTC. Protein: CASSPQLAGGLFYEQYF.

This clonotype was counted once. CDR3 bases: TGCGCCAGCGGACAGGATCACTCCGGGACAGCGGGTAACATTCAGTACTTC. This gives the protein CASGQDHSGTAGNIQYF. The gene calls are TRBV5-1 and TRBJ2-4; D is possibly TRBD1 (7 bases). V lost 7 bases to trimming and J lost 7 bases, with 27 bases between them. The CDR3 is 17 residues long. CDR1 is SGHRS, CDR2 YFSETQ, per germline. The variable domain in full, with the rest retrieved from reference TRBV5-1 and TRBJ2-4, is KAGVTQTPRYLIKTRGQQVTLSCSPISGHRSVSWYQQTPGQGLQFLFEYFSETQRNKGNFPGRFSGRQFSNSRSEMNVSTLELGDSALYLCASGQDHSGTAGNIQYFGAGTRLSVL.

This clonotype was recorded many times. Written as DNA, the CDR3 is TGTGCCAGCAGTTACGGGAGCACAGATACGCAGTATTTT. Amino acids: CASSYGSTDTQYF. J is TRBJ2-3 and V is TRBV6-5; D unclear. V lost 2 bases to trimming and J lost 0 bases, with 3 bases between them. The CDR3 runs 13 residues. CDR1 and CDR2 (germline): MNHEY, SVGAGI.

This clonotype has more than one count but fewer than ten. The rearrangement uses TRBV29-1 and TRBJ2-2; TRBD1 might be the D (6 bases). Deletions cut 5 bases from V and 1 base from J, with 11 bases between. CDR3 length equals 14 residues. Germline lookup yields CDR1 SQVTM and CDR2 ANQGSEA. In DNA, the CDR3 is TGCAGCGTTTCGGGACATTTGAACACCGGGGAGCTGTTTTTT. Translating it yields CSVSGHLNTGELFF.

The rearrangement uses TRBV18 and TRBJ2-7, with D tentatively TRBD1 or TRBD2 (6 bases each). CDR3 length: 18 residues. V lost 3 bases, J lost 2 bases, and 23 bases lay in between. Germline CDR1 is KGHSH and CDR2 is LQKENI. CDR3 in DNA: TGTGCCAGCTCACCTAAACCTGCGACAGGACTAAACCCCTACGAGCAGTACTTC. Translating it yields CASSPKPATGLNPYEQYF.

The J gene is TRBJ2-5, the V gene TRBV6-5, with TRBD2 matching 11 bases. This CDR3 comprises 17 residues. V was pared by 5 bases and J by 4 bases, with 12 bases of the junction left unmatched. Germline CDR1 is MNHEY and CDR2 is SVGAGI. The CDR3 sequence: CASSPSPGTSGRETQYF. CDR3 bases: TGTGCCAGCAGTCCGTCCCCCGGGACTAGCGGAAGAGAGACCCAGTACTTC.

This clonotype turned up a few times. The rearrangement links TRBV19 to TRBJ2-5; maybe TRBD1 (5 bases). This CDR3 is built from 15 residues. V was cut by 10 bases and J by 3 bases, with 21 bases left in between. The germline V gene encodes CDR1 LNHDA and CDR2 SQIVND (reference sequence). This chain's CDR3 is CATNRQGRAEETQYF. The DNA for the CDR3 is TGTGCCACAAACAGGCAGGGTAGGGCGGAAGAGACCCAGTACTTC.

This clonotype was counted ten times or more. The chain couples TRBV12-3 or TRBV12-4 to TRBJ2-2; possible D gene TRBD2, 7 bases. Trimming shortened V by 6 bases and J by 6 bases, and 17 bases separated the two germline ends. The CDR3 runs to 15 residues. CDR3: CASRGTTGGAGELFF. CDR3 nucleotide sequence: TGTGCCAGCAGAGGGACTACCGGGGGCGCCGGGGAGCTGTTTTTT.

This clonotype was counted at least ten times. The chain joins TRBV6-2 or TRBV6-3 to TRBJ2-2, with 9 nucleotides matching TRBD1. Germline CDR1 and CDR2: MNHEY and SVGEGT. After removal of 7 bases from V and 4 bases from J, the junction contained 10 bases not matched to a gene. The CDR3 consists of 16 residues. CDR3 in amino acids: CASIMPGQGTTGELFF. The CDR3 bases are TGTGCCAGCATCATGCCGGGACAGGGAACCACCGGGGAGCTGTTTTTT.

This clonotype appeared a few times. The chain recombines TRBV5-1 with TRBJ2-3; D possibly uses TRBD1 or TRBD2 (6 bases each). CDR3 length: 15 amino acids. Germline V gene lookup returns CDR1 SGHRS and CDR2 YFSETQ. Trimming removed 0 bases from V and 4 bases from J, with 12 bases in between. CDR3 bases: TGCGCCAGCAGCTTGGATGGGGGGCGCTCAGATACGCAGTATTTT. Translation gives CASSLDGGRSDTQYF.